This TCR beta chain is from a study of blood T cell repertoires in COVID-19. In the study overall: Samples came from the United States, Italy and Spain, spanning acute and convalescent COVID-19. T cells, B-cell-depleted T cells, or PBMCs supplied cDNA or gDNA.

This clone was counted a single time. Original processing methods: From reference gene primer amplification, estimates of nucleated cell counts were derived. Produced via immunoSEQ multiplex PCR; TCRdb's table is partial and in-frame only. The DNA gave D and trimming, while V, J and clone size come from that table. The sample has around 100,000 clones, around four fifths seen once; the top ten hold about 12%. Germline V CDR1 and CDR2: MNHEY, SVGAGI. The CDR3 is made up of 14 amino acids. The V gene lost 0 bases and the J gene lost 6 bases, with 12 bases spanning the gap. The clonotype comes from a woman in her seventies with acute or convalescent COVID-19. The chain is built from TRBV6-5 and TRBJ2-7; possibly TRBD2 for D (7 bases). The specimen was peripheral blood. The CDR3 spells CASSYSRGGSEQYF. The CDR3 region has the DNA TGTGCCAGCAGTTACTCGAGGGGGGGTAGCGAGCAGTACTTC.